This T cell receptor (beta chain) came from a study of cytomegalovirus exposure and HLA in healthy donors. Overall study results and limits: Immune exposure was documented only through CMV serostatus. In an earlier analysis, most TCR beta V segments were productive about 87% or about 30% of the time.

PCR primers comprised 60 Vbeta and 13 Jbeta primers. The data were produced by immunoSEQ multiplex PCR, yet TCRdb's version contains in-frame clones alone and is incomplete. The table records around 130,000 clones, around 82% of them present only once. It was healthy bone marrow donors who served as donors. At sampling all donors were nominally healthy, likely with unrecorded immune exposures. Comment on this clone: What it binds is not known.

This TCR derives from a boy under 18 in good health and CMV-seronegative. Sequenced material: PBMCs.

This CDR3 reads CASSRDRVQNTEAFF. In DNA form, the CDR3 reads TGTGCCAGCAGCCGGGACAGGGTCCAAAACACTGAAGCTTTCTTT. The J gene is TRBJ1-1, the V gene TRBV7-9, with 9 nucleotides matching TRBD1. CDR3 length: 15 amino acids. The ends lost 5 bases at V and 2 bases at J; junction bases unmatched: 6. The germline gives CDR1 SEHNR, CDR2 FQNEAQ (reference sequence). Combining the CDR3 with reference TRBV7-9 and TRBJ1-1 gives the whole variable domain DTGVSQNPRHKITKRGQNVTFRCDPISEHNRLYWYRQTLGQGPEFLTYFQNEAQLEKSRLLSDRFSAERPKGSFSTLEIQRTEQGDSAMYLCASSRDRVQNTEAFFGQGTRLTVV.